What follows are 10 T cell receptor beta chains derived from one specimen sequenced in a study of T and B cells in COVID-19 patients. From blood, about 250-500 ng of genomic DNA served as TRB template. BIOMED2 TRB-A/B primer pools were used in multiplex TRB PCR. TCRdb used MiXCR to reprocess the multiplex PCR reads, holding one entry per CDR3 protein. There are 5,500 to 8,000 distinct CDR3 sequences in the sample; more than 25% occur only once, and approximately 24% lies in the top ten. Sequencing used blood. The receptors were sampled from a human donor who had recovered from COVID-19.

A note on this clonotype: The junction departs from germline at one end; a sequencing error may be responsible. The V call is TRBV18, the J call TRBJ2-2, with 9 bases fitting TRBD1. This CDR3 comprises 16 residues. Germline V CDR1 and CDR2: KGHSH, LQKENI. CDR3 sequence (DNA): TGTGCCAGCTCAGCCTTCGGGACAGGGAACCCCGGGGAGCTGTTTTTT. Protein: CASSAFGTGNPGELFF.

The chain uses TRBV19 and TRBJ1-6, with D tentatively TRBD1 (6 bases). Per germline, CDR1 LNHDA and CDR2 SQIVND (reference sequence). Between the trimmed V and J ends, which lost 2 bases and 7 bases, there was a span of 12 bases. This CDR3 is 15 amino acids long. Written as DNA, the CDR3 is TGTGCCAGTAGTATACGAACAGGGCGCAATTCACCCCTCCACTTT. Encoded protein: CASSIRTGRNSPLHF.

The V call is TRBV6-2 or TRBV6-3, the J call TRBJ1-2; no clear D gene. The CDR3 covers 10 residues. The V and J ends lost 5 bases and 8 bases respectively, with 6 bases between them. From germline, CDR1 is MNHEY and CDR2 SVGEGT. DNA for the CDR3: TGTGCCAGCAGTAATAGGGGCTACACCTTC. This gives the protein CASSNRGYTF.

This chain links TRBV15 with TRBJ1-3; the D gene is possibly TRBD1 (5 bases). Germline V gene data show CDR1 as LNHNV and CDR2 as YYDKDF (reference sequence). Trimming took off 3 bases at V and 2 bases at J, with 11 bases between the two ends. The CDR3 covers 15 residues. CDR3: CATSRGHGAGNTIYF. The CDR3 DNA is TGTGCCACCAGCAGGGGGCACGGGGCTGGAAACACCATATATTTT.

The DNA for the CDR3 is TGTGCCTGGAGGAGACTCGAATCCTACGAGCAGTACTTC. This encodes CAWRRLESYEQYF. The genes are TRBV30 and TRBJ2-7; no clear D. CDR3 length: 13 amino acids. Per the germline V gene, CDR1 is GTSNPN and CDR2 is SVGIG (reference sequence). Trimming stripped 3 bases from V and 1 base from J, with 10 bases between.

This clonotype was counted between two and nine times. The chain recombines TRBV27 with TRBJ2-7; D is undetermined. Deletions cut 2 bases from V and 2 bases from J, with 10 bases between. This CDR3 contains 14 residues. The germline gives CDR1 MNHEY, CDR2 SMNVEV (reference sequence). CDR3 nucleotides: TGTGCCAGCAGTTTAACAGCGCCGACCTACGAGCAGTACTTC. It codes for CASSLTAPTYEQYF.

This clonotype was seen only a few times. The J gene is TRBJ2-2, the V gene TRBV19; possibly TRBD2 for D (5 bases). V lost 6 bases and J lost 2, with 16 bases in between. Germline V gene lookup returns CDR1 LNHDA and CDR2 SQIVND (reference sequence). CDR3 length: 16 amino acids. CDR3: CASRSSRVFNTGELFF. CDR3 DNA sequence: TGTGCCAGTAGATCTAGCCGGGTCTTTAACACCGGGGAGCTGTTTTTT.

Judged by abundance, this clonotype is medium-sized (0.01 to 0.1%). V and J are TRBV7-6 and TRBJ2-1; tentative D call: TRBD2 (5 bases). Trimming stripped 3 bases from V and 9 bases from J, with 12 bases between. This CDR3 comprises 13 residues. The germline gives CDR1 SGHVS, CDR2 FNYEAQ. For the CDR3, the DNA is TGTGCCAGCAGCTTCGGTCTGGGGAGTGAGCAGTTCTTC. This sequence encodes CASSFGLGSEQFF.

The gene calls are TRBV13 and TRBJ1-2; D may be TRBD1 (6 bases). V lost 5 bases and J 3 bases, leaving 19 bases between the germline ends. The CDR3 extends over 16 amino acids. CDR1 is PRHDT and CDR2 is FYEKMQ in the germline V gene (reference sequence). CDR3 residues: CASSLTYYGGDYGYTF. CDR3 in DNA: TGTGCCAGCAGCCTAACCTATTACGGGGGCGACTATGGCTACACCTTC.

This chain uses TRBV12-3 or TRBV12-4 with TRBJ2-2, with 10 bases identical to TRBD1. The CDR3 has 14 amino acids. The trim removed 6 bases at V and 4 bases at J, leaving 2 bases unmatched. CDR3 sequence (DNA): TGTGCCAGCAGCGGGACAGGGGTCACCGGGGAGCTGTTTTTT. Translating it yields CASSGTGVTGELFF.